The 7 T cell receptor beta chains in this list originate from one sample, sequenced in a study of blood T cell repertoires in COVID-19. Clones were sequenced by immunoSEQ multiplex PCR, and TCRdb holds only the in-frame ones, with some missing. In the table there are about 69,000 clones, roughly three quarters of which are singletons. Sample: peripheral blood. Every receptor here comes from a human donor in a cohort sampled during active COVID-19.

The CDR3 coding sequence is TGTGCCACCAGCTTACGACAGAATAGCAATCAGCCCCAGCATTTT. Its translation: CATSLRQNSNQPQHF. This chain links TRBV15 with TRBJ1-5; weak D call: TRBD1 (5 bases). The CDR3 loop spans 15 amino acids. Trimming took off 5 bases at V and 0 bases at J, with 11 bases between the two ends. CDR1 LNHNV and CDR2 YYDKDF come from the germline V gene (reference sequence).

V usage is TRBV6-5 and J usage is TRBJ1-1; D remains unclear. Germline loops: CDR1 MNHEY, CDR2 SVGAGI. CDR3 length: 13 amino acids. The V and J ends lost 7 bases and 5 bases respectively, with 14 bases between them. The DNA for the CDR3 is TGTGCCAGCATATTGGTCGCGGCGACTGAAGCTTTCTTT. Encoded protein: CASILVAATEAFF.

This clone was recorded once. V usage is TRBV28 and J usage is TRBJ1-5; D possibly corresponds to TRBD1 (6 bases). Trimming removed 5 bases from V and 2 bases from J, with 13 bases in between. The germline V gene encodes CDR1 MDHEN and CDR2 SYDVKM. The CDR3 loop spans 15 amino acids. CDR3 protein: CASSAQGNGNQPQHF. CDR3 coding DNA: TGTGCCAGCAGTGCACAGGGAAATGGCAATCAGCCCCAGCATTTT.

This chain links TRBV7-9 with TRBJ2-1; possible D gene TRBD1, 6 bases. Germline values: CDR1 SEHNR, CDR2 FQNEAQ (reference sequence). The CDR3 consists of 15 residues. CDR3 loop: CATSAGRATGGEQFF. Here the CDR3 DNA reads TGTGCTACTTCGGCGGGCAGGGCGACAGGCGGTGAGCAGTTCTTC.

This chain connects TRBV7-2 to TRBJ1-2, with unresolved D. Germline loops: CDR1 SGHTA, CDR2 FQGNSA. This CDR3 has 14 residues. V was shortened by 4 bases and J by 8 bases, with 17 bases between the two germline ends. CDR3 coding DNA: TGTGCCAGCAGCTCCCCCCGCCCGGCGGGGGGCTACACCTTC. It yields the protein CASSSPRPAGGYTF.

The chain carries TRBV19 and TRBJ2-7; D may be TRBD1 (6 bases). CDR3 length: 15 amino acids. Germline V CDR1 and CDR2: LNHDA, SQIVND (reference sequence). Deletions cut 3 bases from V and 0 bases from J, with 12 bases between. DNA of the CDR3: TGTGCCAGTAGTATCAGGCAGGGGTACTCCTACGAGCAGTACTTC. Translating gives CASSIRQGYSYEQYF. Drawing the rest from reference TRBV19 and TRBJ2-7, the complete variable domain is DGGITQSPKYLFRKEGQNVTLSCEQNLNHDAMYWYRQDPGQGLRLIYYSQIVNDFQKGDIAEGYSVSREKKESFPLTVTSAQKNPTAFYLCASSIRQGYSYEQYFGPGTRLTVT.

This chain connects TRBV7-9 to TRBJ1-4; TRBD1 matches at 8 bases. Trimming at V came to 5 bases and at J to 5 bases, leaving 19 bases not matched to a gene. This CDR3 spans 19 amino acids. Germline V gene sequence: CDR1 SEHNR, CDR2 FQNEAQ (reference sequence). This CDR3 is CASSQSTGQVLLWNEKLFF. The CDR3 nucleotides are TGTGCCAGCAGCCAAAGTACGGGACAGGTCCTCCTATGGAATGAAAAACTGTTTTTT.